The 26 T cell receptor beta chains listed next were all sequenced from one sample in a study of T-cell reconstitution after alpha-beta-depleted transplantation in children. Construction of the TCRbeta library involved unique molecular identifiers. MiXCR was run by TCRdb on the PCR reads, yielding one entry per CDR3 protein. The data show roughly 90,000 distinct CDR3 sequences, 12% seen once. Sequenced here: PBMCs from the stem cell graft donor, sampled from the stem cell graft. The origin of the receptors is a human donor who donated a stem cell graft to a child with inherited bone marrow failure.

This clonotype occurred many times. One end of the junction does not line up with germline, which may come from a read error. The chain employs TRBV4-3 and TRBJ2-5; possibly TRBD1 for D (6 bases). CDR3 size: 14 residues. The germline gives CDR1 LGHNA, CDR2 YSLEER. The CDR3 DNA reads as TGCGCCAGCAGCCTGGGCCTGGGACAAGGGACCCAGTACTTC. Translated, it gives CASSLGLGQGTQYF.

This clonotype was picked up many times. V gene TRBV7-2 combines with J gene TRBJ2-5, with TRBD1 as a possible D gene (6 bases). The CDR3 spans 15 residues. The V and J ends lost 5 bases and 0 bases respectively, with 13 bases between them. Germline-derived CDR1 and CDR2 are SGHTA and FQGNSA. CDR3 DNA: TGTGCCAGCAGCCGCCGGTGGGACAACCAAGAGACCCAGTACTTC. Amino acids: CASSRRWDNQETQYF.

Ten or more counts support this clonotype. The chain combines TRBV2 with TRBJ2-7; D call uncertain. The germline V gene encodes CDR1 SNHLY and CDR2 FYNNEI. There are 13 residues in the CDR3. V was trimmed by 6 bases and J by 6 bases, leaving 15 bases between them. CDR3 amino acids: CASRVDIASEQYF. The DNA of the CDR3 is TGTGCCAGCAGGGTCGACATTGCGAGCGAGCAGTACTTC.

The sample holds a few counts of this clonotype. This sequence joins TRBV28 and TRBJ2-7; TRBD2 aligns across 7 bases. The junction had 5 bases not matched to a gene; V was cut back by 7 bases and J by 2 bases. The CDR3 runs 13 residues. Germline values: CDR1 MDHEN, CDR2 SYDVKM. Here the CDR3 reads CASTSSGPYEQYF. Written as DNA, the CDR3 is TGTGCCAGCACTTCTAGCGGACCCTACGAGCAGTACTTC.

Many counts were recorded for this clonotype. The chain employs TRBV12-3 or TRBV12-4 and TRBJ2-2; D remains unclear. Trimming took off 5 bases at V and 7 bases at J, with 5 bases between the two ends. The CDR3 sequence is 11 residues long. For the CDR3, the DNA is TGTGCCAGCAGTACCCGCGGGGAGCTGTTTTTT. Protein product: CASSTRGELFF.

This clonotype was counted ten times or more. The V and J genes are TRBV5-4 and TRBJ2-5, with 9 positions matching TRBD1. V dropped 0 bases and J dropped 5; count of bases not matched to a gene: 8. CDR1 is SGHNT and CDR2 is YYREEE in the germline V gene (reference sequence). The CDR3 consists of 16 residues. The CDR3 loop reads CASSLAWDRESETQYF. The CDR3, as DNA: TGTGCCAGCAGCTTGGCTTGGGACAGGGAATCGGAGACCCAGTACTTC.

This clonotype was seen many times. This sequence joins TRBV5-1 and TRBJ2-1, with 11 bases aligning to TRBD2. The CDR3 loop spans 15 amino acids. Trimming cost V 4 bases and J 2 bases; bases outside gene matches: 2. CDR1 and CDR2 (germline): SGHRS, YFSETQ. DNA of the CDR3: TGCGCCAGCAGCCCTAGCGGGAGGACCTACAATGAGCAGTTCTTC. This translates into CASSPSGRTYNEQFF.

This clonotype was counted ten times or more. The rearrangement uses TRBV7-2 and TRBJ2-7, with 12 bases fitting TRBD2. CDR1 is SGHTA, CDR2 FQGNSA, per germline. With V trimmed by 5 bases and J by 3 bases, 5 bases remained unmatched. The CDR3 is 15 residues long. The CDR3 sequence is CASSLRTSGNYEQYF. The CDR3 nucleotides are TGTGCCAGCAGCCTCAGGACTAGCGGGAACTACGAGCAGTACTTC. Complete variable domain (other parts from reference TRBV7-2 and TRBJ2-7): GAGVSQSPSNKVTEKGKDVELRCDPISGHTALYWYRQSLGQGLEFLIYFQGNSAPDKSGLPSDRFSAERTGGSVSTLTIQRTQQEDSAVYLCASSLRTSGNYEQYFGPGTRLTVT.

This clonotype was found many times. The rearrangement uses TRBV10-3 and TRBJ1-1, with D unclear. Deletions cut 0 bases from V and 8 bases from J, with 7 bases between. CDR1 ENHRY and CDR2 SYGVKD come from the germline V gene. The CDR3 totals 12 residues. The CDR3 sequence: CAISESRLEAFF. The CDR3 nucleotides are TGTGCCATCAGTGAGTCCCGCTTAGAAGCTTTCTTT.

This clonotype was observed many times. This chain joins TRBV29-1 and TRBJ2-7; the D is unclear. The CDR3 contains 14 residues. V dropped 8 bases and J dropped 0 bases, with 17 bases sitting between them. CDR1 and CDR2 (germline): SQVTM, ANQGSEA. The CDR3 coding sequence is TGCAGCACCCGTAGGACCTTTAACTCCTACGAGCAGTACTTC. It encodes CSTRRTFNSYEQYF.

A remark on this clonotype: A much larger clone lies one base from this, so it may be a read error. The V and J genes are TRBV20-1 and TRBJ1-1; D not certain. CDR1 is DFQATT and CDR2 is SNEGSKA in the germline V gene (reference sequence). V shed 5 bases and J shed 6 bases, with 10 bases lying between them. The CDR3 is 11 residues long. CDR3 loop: CSAPGSSEAFF. DNA for the CDR3: TGCAGTGCTCCGGGGAGTTCTGAAGCTTTCTTT.

This clonotype was counted many times. V is TRBV5-5 and J is TRBJ1-5; TRBD1 matches at 7 bases. J gave up 3 bases and V 5 bases, and 5 bases lay outside the gene matches. Germline CDR1 is SGHKS and CDR2 is YYEKEE (reference sequence). This CDR3 spans 14 amino acids. CDR3 amino acids: CASRPGQPNQPQHF. The CDR3 coding sequence is TGTGCCAGCAGACCGGGACAGCCCAATCAGCCCCAGCATTTT. Full variable domain (remainder filled in from reference TRBV5-5 and TRBJ1-5): DAGVTQSPTHLIKTRGQQVTLRCSPISGHKSVSWYQQVLGQGPQFIFQYYEKEERGRGNFPDRFSARQFPNYSSELNVNALLLGDSALYLCASRPGQPNQPQHFGDGTRLSIL.

At least ten counts were recorded for this clonotype. This chain connects TRBV24-1 to TRBJ2-7, with 9 bases matching TRBD1. Trimming took 9 bases from V and 3 from J; bases not matched to a gene: 8. CDR1 is KGHDR and CDR2 is SFDVKD in the germline V gene. The CDR3 consists of 14 residues. For the CDR3, the DNA is TGTGCCACCGGAGGGACAGGGCCCTACTACGAGCAGTACTTC. Amino acids: CATGGTGPYYEQYF.

This clonotype appeared many times. Germline is not matched at one junction end, which may reflect a read error. This rearrangement joins TRBV10-3 to TRBJ1-1; D may be TRBD1 (6 bases). Per the germline V gene, CDR1 is ENHRY and CDR2 is SYGVKD. The CDR3 extends over 13 amino acids. DNA for the CDR3: TGTTCCATCAGAGGGGGGGCCGGGACTGAAGCTTTCTTT. Its protein is CSIRGGAGTEAFF.

The gene calls are TRBV18 and TRBJ1-1, with D hard to call. Germline values: CDR1 KGHSH, CDR2 LQKENI. Trimming left V 3 bases short and J 1 base short, with 6 bases between. This CDR3 region has 13 residues. For the CDR3, the DNA is TGTGCCAGCTCACCGGAAAAGAACACTGAAGCTTTCTTT. Protein product: CASSPEKNTEAFF.

This clonotype was seen repeatedly, ten times or more. The chain couples TRBV7-6 to TRBJ2-1; D not certain. The CDR3 loop spans 13 amino acids. In germline, CDR1 is SGHVS, CDR2 FNYEAQ. Between the trimmed V and J ends, which lost 2 bases and 5 bases, there was a span of 7 bases. CDR3 nucleotides: TGTGCCAGCAGCTTAACTGCCCACAATGAGCAGTTCTTC. It is translated as CASSLTAHNEQFF. The entire variable domain, with the rest obtained from reference TRBV7-6 and TRBJ2-1, is as follows: GAGVSQSPRYKVTKRGQDVALRCDPISGHVSLYWYRQALGQGPEFLTYFNYEAQQDKSGLPNDRFSAERPEGSISTLTIQRTEQRDSAMYRCASSLTAHNEQFFGPGTRLTVL.

This clonotype was detected only a few times. The chain combines TRBV7-2 with TRBJ2-5, with D perhaps TRBD2 (5 bases). CDR3 length: 13 residues. V dropped 1 base and J dropped 5 bases, with 8 bases sitting between them. The germline CDR1 and CDR2 sequences are SGHTA and FQGNSA. CDR3 protein: CASSLEGDETQYF. The CDR3 DNA follows: TGTGCCAGCAGCTTAGAGGGAGATGAGACCCAGTACTTC.

By sample share, this clonotype is medium-sized. The chain uses TRBV5-1 and TRBJ1-1, with 8 bases matching TRBD1. Germline CDR1 reads SGHRS; CDR2 reads YFSETQ. The CDR3 contains 17 residues. Losses at the gene ends were 3 bases for V and 0 bases for J; bases not matched to a gene: 10. CDR3 nucleotides: TGCGCCAGCAGCTCGGGACAGGTCCGAGTTATGAACACTGAAGCTTTCTTT. This translates into CASSSGQVRVMNTEAFF.

Details on this clonotype: The conserved phenylalanine or tryptophan is not found at the CDR3 terminus, so this likely reflects a read error. The DNA is left out, because the CDR3 cannot be placed on it with certainty; the CDR3 is given as TCRdb lists it. This chain connects TRBV19 to TRBJ2-1; the D call of TRBD2 is as the table states it, not checked on the DNA. The CDR3 is 12 amino acids long, termini counted. CDR1 is LNHDA, CDR2 SQIVND, per germline (reference sequence). The CDR3 sequence: CASNFGNCGSLG.

This clonotype was picked up many times. The chain couples TRBV6-5 to TRBJ2-1; 12 bases match TRBD2. The CDR3 consists of 19 residues. J gave up 1 base and V 0 bases, and 7 bases lay outside the gene matches. Germline values: CDR1 MNHEY, CDR2 SVGAGI. The CDR3 is CASSYSLAGGPSSYNEQFF. The DNA for the CDR3 is TGTGCCAGCAGTTACTCCCTAGCGGGGGGGCCTTCGTCCTACAATGAGCAGTTCTTC.

In this sample, this clonotype turned up many times. The chain recombines TRBV19 with TRBJ1-1; D gene ambiguous. Germline V gene data show CDR1 as LNHDA and CDR2 as SQIVND (reference sequence). V was pared by 5 bases and J by 8 bases, with 24 bases between. The CDR3 runs to 16 residues. In DNA form, the CDR3 reads TGTGCCAGTAGTCCACTTACGGGAGCCGGGAGGCAAGAAGCTTTCTTT. This translates into CASSPLTGAGRQEAFF.

This clonotype appeared many times. The gene calls are TRBV7-9 and TRBJ1-1, with D possibly being TRBD1 (6 bases). From germline, CDR1 is SEHNR and CDR2 FQNEAQ (reference sequence). The V and J ends lost 4 bases and 4 bases respectively, with 19 bases between them. The CDR3 runs 16 residues. CDR3 loop: CASSSLGQSRGTEAFF. Here the CDR3 DNA reads TGTGCCAGCAGCTCACTCGGACAGTCCCGAGGCACTGAAGCTTTCTTT.

This clonotype was observed at least ten times. In nucleotides, the CDR3 is TGCGCCAGCAGCTCCTATAGCGGGAGGCCCTCCTACGAGCAGTACTTC. This sequence encodes CASSSYSGRPSYEQYF. The genes are TRBV5-1 and TRBJ2-7; 10 bases align to TRBD2. CDR3 length: 16 amino acids. CDR1 and CDR2 (germline): SGHRS, YFSETQ. V trimming: 3 bases; J trimming: 0 bases; junction bases outside the gene matches: 6. The entire variable domain, with the rest obtained from reference TRBV5-1 and TRBJ2-7, is as follows: KAGVTQTPRYLIKTRGQQVTLSCSPISGHRSVSWYQQTPGQGLQFLFEYFSETQRNKGNFPGRFSGRQFSNSRSEMNVSTLELGDSALYLCASSSYSGRPSYEQYFGPGTRLTVT.

J is TRBJ2-1 and V is TRBV7-3; D unresolved. Germline CDR1 reads SGHTA; CDR2 reads FQGTGA. Trimming took 1 base from V and 9 from J, leaving 10 bases between them. The CDR3 runs 13 residues. CDR3: CASSLIAVSEQFF. Written as DNA, the CDR3 is TGTGCCAGCAGCTTAATAGCCGTTAGTGAGCAGTTCTTC.

This clonotype was seen only a few times. The rearrangement joins TRBV10-3 to TRBJ2-7; 10 nucleotides align to TRBD2. J gave up 4 bases and V 3 bases, and 6 bases lay outside the gene matches. The CDR3 sequence is 15 residues long. Germline V gene sequence: CDR1 ENHRY, CDR2 SYGVKD. The CDR3 DNA follows: TGTGCCATCAGTGAAGGAGCGGGGGGGCCTTACGAGCAGTACTTC. Its translation: CAISEGAGGPYEQYF.

The chain links TRBV11-3 to TRBJ2-3; D possibly corresponds to TRBD1 (5 bases). Germline loops: CDR1 SGHNT, CDR2 YENEEA. Trimming cost V 0 bases and J 1 base, with 11 bases left between them. The CDR3 runs to 16 residues. The CDR3 sequence: CASSLDGQGGTDTQYF. Here the CDR3 DNA reads TGTGCCAGCAGCTTAGATGGGCAGGGCGGCACAGATACGCAGTATTTT.